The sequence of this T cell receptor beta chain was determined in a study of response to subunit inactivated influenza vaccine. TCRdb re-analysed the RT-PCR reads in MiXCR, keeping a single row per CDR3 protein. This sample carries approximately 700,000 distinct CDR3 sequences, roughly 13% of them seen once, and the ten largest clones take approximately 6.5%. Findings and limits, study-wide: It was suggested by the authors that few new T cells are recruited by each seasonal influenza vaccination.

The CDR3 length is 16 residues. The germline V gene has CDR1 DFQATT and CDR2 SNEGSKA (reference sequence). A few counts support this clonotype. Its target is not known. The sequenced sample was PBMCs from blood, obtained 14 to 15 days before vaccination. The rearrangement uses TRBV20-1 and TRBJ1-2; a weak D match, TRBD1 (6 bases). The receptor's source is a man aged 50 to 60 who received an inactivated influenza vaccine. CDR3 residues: CSAIGRPGHARYGYTF. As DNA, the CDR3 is TGCAGCGCAATAGGACGACCGGGACACGCCCGCTATGGCTACACCTTC.